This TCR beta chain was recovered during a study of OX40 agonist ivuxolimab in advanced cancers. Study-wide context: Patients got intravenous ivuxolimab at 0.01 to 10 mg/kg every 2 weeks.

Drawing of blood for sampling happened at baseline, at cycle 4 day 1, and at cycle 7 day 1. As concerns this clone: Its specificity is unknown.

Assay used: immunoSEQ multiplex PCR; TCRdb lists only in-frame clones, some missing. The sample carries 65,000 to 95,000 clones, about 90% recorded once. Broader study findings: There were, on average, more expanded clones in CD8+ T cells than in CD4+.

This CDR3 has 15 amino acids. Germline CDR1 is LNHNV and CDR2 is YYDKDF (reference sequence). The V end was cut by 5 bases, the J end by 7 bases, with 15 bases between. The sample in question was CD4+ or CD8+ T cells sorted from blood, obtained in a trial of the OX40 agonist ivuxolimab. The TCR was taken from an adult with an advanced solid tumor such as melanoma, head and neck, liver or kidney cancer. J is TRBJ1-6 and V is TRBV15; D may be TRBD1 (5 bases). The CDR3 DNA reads TGTGCCACCAGCGGACACCGGGACGGCAATTCACCCCTCCACTTT. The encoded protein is CATSGHRDGNSPLHF.